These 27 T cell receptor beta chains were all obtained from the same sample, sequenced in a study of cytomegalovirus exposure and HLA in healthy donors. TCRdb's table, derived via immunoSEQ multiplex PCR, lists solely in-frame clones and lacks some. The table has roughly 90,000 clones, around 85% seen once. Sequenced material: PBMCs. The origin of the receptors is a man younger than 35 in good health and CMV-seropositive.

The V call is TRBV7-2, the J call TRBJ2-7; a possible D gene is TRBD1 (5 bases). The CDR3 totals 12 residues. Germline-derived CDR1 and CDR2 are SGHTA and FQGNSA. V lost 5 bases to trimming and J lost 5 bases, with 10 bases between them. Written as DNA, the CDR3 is TGTGCCAGCAGCCCAGGACACGACGAGCAGTACTTC. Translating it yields CASSPGHDEQYF.

CDR3 region: CASSLSLLLTDTQYF. CDR3 DNA: TGTGCCAGCAGCTTGTCTCTACTCCTCACAGATACGCAGTATTTT. This sequence joins TRBV5-4 and TRBJ2-3, with D unclear. Germline V gene data show CDR1 as SGHNT and CDR2 as YYREEE (reference sequence). Trimming took 1 base from V and 2 from J, leaving 11 bases between them. The CDR3 length is 15 residues.

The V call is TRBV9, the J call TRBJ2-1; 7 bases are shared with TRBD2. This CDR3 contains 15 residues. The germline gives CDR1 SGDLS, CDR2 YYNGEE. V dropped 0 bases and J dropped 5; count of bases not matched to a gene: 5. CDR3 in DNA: TGTGCCAGCAGCGTAGGGAGGGAGGGCCACAATGAGCAGTTCTTC. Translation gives CASSVGREGHNEQFF.

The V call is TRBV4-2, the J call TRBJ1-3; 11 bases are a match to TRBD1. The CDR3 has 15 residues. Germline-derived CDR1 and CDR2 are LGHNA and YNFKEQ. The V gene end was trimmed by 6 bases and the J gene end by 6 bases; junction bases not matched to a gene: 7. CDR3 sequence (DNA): TGTGCCAGCAGAACCGGACAGGGGGCTGAAAACACCATATATTTT. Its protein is CASRTGQGAENTIYF.

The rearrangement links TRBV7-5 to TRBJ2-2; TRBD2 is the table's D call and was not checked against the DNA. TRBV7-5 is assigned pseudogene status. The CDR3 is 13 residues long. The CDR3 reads CVRSLSEAGELFF. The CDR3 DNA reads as TGTGTCAGAAGCTTAAGCGAGGCCGGGGAGCTGTTTTTT.

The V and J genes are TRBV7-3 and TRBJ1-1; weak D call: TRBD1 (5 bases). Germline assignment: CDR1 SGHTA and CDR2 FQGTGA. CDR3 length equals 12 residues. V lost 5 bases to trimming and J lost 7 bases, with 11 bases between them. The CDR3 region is CASSQRGGEAFF. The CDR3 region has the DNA TGTGCCAGCAGCCAACGGGGGGGTGAAGCTTTCTTT. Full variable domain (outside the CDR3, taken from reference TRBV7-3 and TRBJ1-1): GAGVSQTPSNKVTEKGKYVELRCDPISGHTALYWYRQSLGQGPEFLIYFQGTGAADDSGLPNDRFFAVRPEGSVSTLKIQRTERGDSAVYLCASSQRGGEAFFGQGTRLTVV.

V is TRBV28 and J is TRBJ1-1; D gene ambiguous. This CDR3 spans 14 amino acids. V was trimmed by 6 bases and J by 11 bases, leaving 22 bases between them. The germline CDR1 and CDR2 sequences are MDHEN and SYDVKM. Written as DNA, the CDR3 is TGTGCCAGCAGATCCCCCGGGCCAACCTCGGGGGCTTTCTTT. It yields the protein CASRSPGPTSGAFF.

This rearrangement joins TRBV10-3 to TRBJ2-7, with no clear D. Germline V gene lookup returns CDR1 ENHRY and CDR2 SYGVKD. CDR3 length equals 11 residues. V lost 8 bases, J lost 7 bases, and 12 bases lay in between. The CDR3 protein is CAIGFSAEQYF. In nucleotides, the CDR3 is TGTGCCATCGGCTTCTCCGCTGAGCAGTACTTC.

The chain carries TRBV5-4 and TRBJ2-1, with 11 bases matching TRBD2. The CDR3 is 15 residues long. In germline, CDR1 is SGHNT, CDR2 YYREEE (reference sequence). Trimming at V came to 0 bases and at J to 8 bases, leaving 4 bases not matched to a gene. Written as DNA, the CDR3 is TGTGCCAGCAGCTTGGGACTAGCGGGGCAGGATGAGCAGTTCTTC. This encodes CASSLGLAGQDEQFF.

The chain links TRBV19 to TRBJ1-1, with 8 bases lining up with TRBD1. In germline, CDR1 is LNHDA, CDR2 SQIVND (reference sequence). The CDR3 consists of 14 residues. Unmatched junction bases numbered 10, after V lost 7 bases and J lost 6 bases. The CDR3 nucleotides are TGTGCCAGTATCAAACAGGGGGGGCTCGCTGAAGCTTTCTTT. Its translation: CASIKQGGLAEAFF.

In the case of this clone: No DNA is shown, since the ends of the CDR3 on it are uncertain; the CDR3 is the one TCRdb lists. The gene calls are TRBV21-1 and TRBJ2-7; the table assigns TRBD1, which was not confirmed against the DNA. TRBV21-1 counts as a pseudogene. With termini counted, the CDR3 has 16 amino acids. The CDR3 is CASSILVRLSSYEQYV.

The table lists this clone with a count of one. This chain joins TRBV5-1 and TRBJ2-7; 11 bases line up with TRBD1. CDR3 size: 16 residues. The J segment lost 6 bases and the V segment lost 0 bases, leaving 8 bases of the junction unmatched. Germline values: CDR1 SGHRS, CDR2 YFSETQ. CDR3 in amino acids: CASSLAGTGGGGEQYF. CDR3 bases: TGCGCCAGCAGCTTGGCCGGGACAGGGGGAGGCGGCGAGCAGTACTTC. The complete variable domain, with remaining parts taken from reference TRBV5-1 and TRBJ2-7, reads KAGVTQTPRYLIKTRGQQVTLSCSPISGHRSVSWYQQTPGQGLQFLFEYFSETQRNKGNFPGRFSGRQFSNSRSEMNVSTLELGDSALYLCASSLAGTGGGGEQYFGPGTRLTVT.

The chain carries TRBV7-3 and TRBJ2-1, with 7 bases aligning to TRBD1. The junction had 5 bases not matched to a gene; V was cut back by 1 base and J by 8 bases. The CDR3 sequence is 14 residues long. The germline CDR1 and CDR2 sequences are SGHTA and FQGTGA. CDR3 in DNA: TGTGCCAGCAGCTTAAAAACAGGGGAACATGAGCAGTTCTTC. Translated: CASSLKTGEHEQFF.

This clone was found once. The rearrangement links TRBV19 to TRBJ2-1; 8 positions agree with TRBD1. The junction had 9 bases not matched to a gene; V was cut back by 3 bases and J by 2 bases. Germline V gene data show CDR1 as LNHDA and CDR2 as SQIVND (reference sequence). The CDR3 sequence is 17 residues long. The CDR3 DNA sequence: TGTGCCAGTAGTATTACCGGGACAGGAGCACCCTACAATGAGCAGTTCTTC. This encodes CASSITGTGAPYNEQFF.

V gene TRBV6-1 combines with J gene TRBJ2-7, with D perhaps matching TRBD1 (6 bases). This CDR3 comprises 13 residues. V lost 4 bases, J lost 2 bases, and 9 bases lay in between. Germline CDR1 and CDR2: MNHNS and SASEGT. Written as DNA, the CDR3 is TGTGCCAGCAGTGGTGGGGGCACCTACGAGCAGTACGTC. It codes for CASSGGGTYEQYV.

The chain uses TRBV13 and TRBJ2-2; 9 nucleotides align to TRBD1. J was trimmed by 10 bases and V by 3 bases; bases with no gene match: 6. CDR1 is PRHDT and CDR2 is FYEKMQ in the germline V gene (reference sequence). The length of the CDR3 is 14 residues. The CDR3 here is CASSFGQGTAELFF. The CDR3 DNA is TGTGCCAGCAGCTTCGGACAGGGGACTGCGGAGCTGTTTTTT.

CDR3 bases: TGCAGCGCCGGTGGTGACAAGAGGGAGGACACCTATGGCTACACCTTC. Translation gives CSAGGDKREDTYGYTF. The V and J genes are TRBV29-1 and TRBJ1-2, with a possible D match to TRBD1 (5 bases). Trimming cost V 7 bases and J 4 bases, with 25 bases left between them. CDR1 is SQVTM, CDR2 ANQGSEA, per germline. The CDR3 loop spans 16 amino acids.

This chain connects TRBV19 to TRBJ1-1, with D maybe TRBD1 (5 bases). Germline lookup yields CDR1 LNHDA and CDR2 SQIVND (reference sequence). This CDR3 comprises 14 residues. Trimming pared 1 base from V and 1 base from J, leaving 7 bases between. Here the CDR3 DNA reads TGTGCCAGTAGTATAGCCGGGGGGAACACTGAAGCTTTCTTT. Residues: CASSIAGGNTEAFF.

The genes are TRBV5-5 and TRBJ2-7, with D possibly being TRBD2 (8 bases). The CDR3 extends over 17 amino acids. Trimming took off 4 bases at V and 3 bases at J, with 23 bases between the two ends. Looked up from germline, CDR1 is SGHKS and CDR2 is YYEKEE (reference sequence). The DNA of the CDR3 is TGTGCCAGCAGCCTCCGGGGGGGACAGCTACCTATCTACGAGCAGTACGTC. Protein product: CASSLRGGQLPIYEQYV.

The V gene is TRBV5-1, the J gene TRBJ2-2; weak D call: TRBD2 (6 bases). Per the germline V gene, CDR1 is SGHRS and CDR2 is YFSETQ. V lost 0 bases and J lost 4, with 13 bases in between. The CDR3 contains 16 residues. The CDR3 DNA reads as TGCGCCAGCAGCTTGGCCGGGACTCCGAGCACCGGGGAGCTGTTTTTT. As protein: CASSLAGTPSTGELFF. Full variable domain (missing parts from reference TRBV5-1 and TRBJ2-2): KAGVTQTPRYLIKTRGQQVTLSCSPISGHRSVSWYQQTPGQGLQFLFEYFSETQRNKGNFPGRFSGRQFSNSRSEMNVSTLELGDSALYLCASSLAGTPSTGELFFGEGSRLTVL.

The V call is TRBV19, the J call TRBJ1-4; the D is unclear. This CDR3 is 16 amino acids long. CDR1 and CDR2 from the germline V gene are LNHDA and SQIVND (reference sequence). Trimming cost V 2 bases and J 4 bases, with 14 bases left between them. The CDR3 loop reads CASSITVRNLNEKLFF. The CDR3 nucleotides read TGTGCCAGTAGTATAACTGTCAGGAACCTTAATGAAAAACTGTTTTTT. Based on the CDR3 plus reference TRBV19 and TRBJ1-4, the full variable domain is DGGITQSPKYLFRKEGQNVTLSCEQNLNHDAMYWYRQDPGQGLRLIYYSQIVNDFQKGDIAEGYSVSREKKESFPLTVTSAQKNPTAFYLCASSITVRNLNEKLFFGSGTQLSVL.

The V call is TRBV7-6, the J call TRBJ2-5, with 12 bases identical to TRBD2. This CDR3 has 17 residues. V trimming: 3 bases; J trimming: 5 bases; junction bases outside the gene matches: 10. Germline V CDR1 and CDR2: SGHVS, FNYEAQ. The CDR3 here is CASSLWLAGGGQETQYF. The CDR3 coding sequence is TGTGCCAGCAGCTTGTGGCTAGCGGGAGGGGGGCAGGAGACCCAGTACTTC.

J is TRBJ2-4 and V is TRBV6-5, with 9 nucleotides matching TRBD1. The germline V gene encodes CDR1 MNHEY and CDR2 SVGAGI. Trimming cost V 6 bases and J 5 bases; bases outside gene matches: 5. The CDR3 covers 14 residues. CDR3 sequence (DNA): TGTGCCAGCAGCAGAGACAGGGGGGAAAACATTCAGTACTTC. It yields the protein CASSRDRGENIQYF.

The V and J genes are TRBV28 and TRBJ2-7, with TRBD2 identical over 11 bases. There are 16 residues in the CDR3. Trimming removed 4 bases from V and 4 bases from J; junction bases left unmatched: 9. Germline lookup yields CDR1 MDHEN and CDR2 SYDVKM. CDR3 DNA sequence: TGTGCCAGCAGTTCTAGAACTAGCGGGAGAATTTACGAGCAGTACTTC. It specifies CASSSRTSGRIYEQYF.

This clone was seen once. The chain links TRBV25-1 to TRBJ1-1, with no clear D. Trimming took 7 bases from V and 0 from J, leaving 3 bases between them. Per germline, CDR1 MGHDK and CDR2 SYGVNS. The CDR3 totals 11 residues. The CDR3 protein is CASKLNTEAFF. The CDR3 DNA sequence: TGTGCCAGCAAGCTGAACACTGAAGCTTTCTTT.

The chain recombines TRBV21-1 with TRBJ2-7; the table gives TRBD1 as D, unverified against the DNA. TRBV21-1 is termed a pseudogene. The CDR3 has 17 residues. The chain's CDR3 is CASSKGTAGQGDYEQYF. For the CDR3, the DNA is TGTGCCAGCAGCAAAGGAACTGCGGGACAGGGCGACTACGAGCAGTACTTC.

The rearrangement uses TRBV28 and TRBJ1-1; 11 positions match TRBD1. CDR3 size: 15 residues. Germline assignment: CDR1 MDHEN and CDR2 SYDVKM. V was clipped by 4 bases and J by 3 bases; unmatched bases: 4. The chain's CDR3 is CASSSPGQGDTEAFF. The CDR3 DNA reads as TGTGCCAGCAGTTCACCGGGACAGGGGGACACTGAAGCTTTCTTT.